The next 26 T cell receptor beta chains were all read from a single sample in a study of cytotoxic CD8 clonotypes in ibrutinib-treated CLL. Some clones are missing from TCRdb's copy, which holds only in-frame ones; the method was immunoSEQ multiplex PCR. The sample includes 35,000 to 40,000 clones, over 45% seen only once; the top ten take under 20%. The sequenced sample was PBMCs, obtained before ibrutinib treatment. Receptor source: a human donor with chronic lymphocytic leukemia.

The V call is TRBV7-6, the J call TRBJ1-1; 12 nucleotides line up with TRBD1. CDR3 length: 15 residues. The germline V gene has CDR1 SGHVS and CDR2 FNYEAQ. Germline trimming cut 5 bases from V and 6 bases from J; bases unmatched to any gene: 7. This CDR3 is CASSPSRDRGPEAFF. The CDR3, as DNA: TGTGCCAGCAGCCCGTCTCGGGACAGGGGGCCTGAAGCTTTCTTT.

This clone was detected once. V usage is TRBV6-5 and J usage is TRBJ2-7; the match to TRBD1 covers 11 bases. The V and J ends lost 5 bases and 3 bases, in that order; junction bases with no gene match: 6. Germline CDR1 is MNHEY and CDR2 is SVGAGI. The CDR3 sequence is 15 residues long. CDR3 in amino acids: CASSTPGTGGYEQYF. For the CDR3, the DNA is TGTGCCAGCAGTACACCCGGGACAGGGGGCTACGAGCAGTACTTC.

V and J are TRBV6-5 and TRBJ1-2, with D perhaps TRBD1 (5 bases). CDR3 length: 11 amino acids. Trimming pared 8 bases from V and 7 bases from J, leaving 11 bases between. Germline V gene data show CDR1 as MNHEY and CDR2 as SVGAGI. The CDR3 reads CASRAGGGYTF. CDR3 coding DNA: TGTGCCAGCCGCGCGGGGGGTGGCTACACCTTC.

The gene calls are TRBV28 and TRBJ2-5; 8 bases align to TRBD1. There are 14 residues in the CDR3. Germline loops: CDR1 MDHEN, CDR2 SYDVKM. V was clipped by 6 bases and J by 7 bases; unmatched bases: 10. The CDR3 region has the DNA TGTGCCAGCAGCCGACGGACAGGGTTTGGGACCCAGTACTTC. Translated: CASSRRTGFGTQYF.

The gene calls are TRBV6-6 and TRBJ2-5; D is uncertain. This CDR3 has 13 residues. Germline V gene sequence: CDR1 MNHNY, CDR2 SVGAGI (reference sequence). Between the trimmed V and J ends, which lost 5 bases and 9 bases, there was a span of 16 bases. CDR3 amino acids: CASSQRVTPPQYF. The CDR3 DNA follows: TGTGCCAGCAGTCAAAGGGTGACCCCACCCCAGTACTTC.

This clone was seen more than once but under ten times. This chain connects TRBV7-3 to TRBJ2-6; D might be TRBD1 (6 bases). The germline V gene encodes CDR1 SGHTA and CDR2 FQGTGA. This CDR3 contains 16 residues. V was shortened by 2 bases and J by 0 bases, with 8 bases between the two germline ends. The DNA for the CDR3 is TGTGCCAGCAGCTTAGGGACACTCTCTGGGGCCAACGTCCTGACTTTC. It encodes CASSLGTLSGANVLTF.

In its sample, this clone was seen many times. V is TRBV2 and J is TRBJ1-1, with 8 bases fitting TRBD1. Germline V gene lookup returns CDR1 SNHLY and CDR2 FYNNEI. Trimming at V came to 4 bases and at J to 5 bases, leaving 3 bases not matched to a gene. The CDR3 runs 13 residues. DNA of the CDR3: TGTGCCAGCAGTGGGGACAGGAGGACTGAAGCTTTCTTT. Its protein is CASSGDRRTEAFF.

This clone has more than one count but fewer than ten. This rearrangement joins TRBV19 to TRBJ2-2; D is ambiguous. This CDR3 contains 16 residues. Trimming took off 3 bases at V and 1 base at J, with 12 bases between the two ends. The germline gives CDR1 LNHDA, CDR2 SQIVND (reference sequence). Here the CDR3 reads CASSIVGKENTGELFF. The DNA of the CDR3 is TGTGCCAGTAGTATTGTGGGTAAGGAGAACACCGGGGAGCTGTTTTTT. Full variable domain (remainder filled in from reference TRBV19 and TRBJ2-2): DGGITQSPKYLFRKEGQNVTLSCEQNLNHDAMYWYRQDPGQGLRLIYYSQIVNDFQKGDIAEGYSVSREKKESFPLTVTSAQKNPTAFYLCASSIVGKENTGELFFGEGSRLTVL.

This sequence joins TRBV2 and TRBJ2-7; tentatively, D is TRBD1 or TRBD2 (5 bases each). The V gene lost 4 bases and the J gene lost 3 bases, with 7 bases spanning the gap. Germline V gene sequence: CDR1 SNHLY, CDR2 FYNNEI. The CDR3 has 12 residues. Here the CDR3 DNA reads TGTGCCAGCAGTGGGGACGGCTACGAGCAGTACTTC. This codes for CASSGDGYEQYF.

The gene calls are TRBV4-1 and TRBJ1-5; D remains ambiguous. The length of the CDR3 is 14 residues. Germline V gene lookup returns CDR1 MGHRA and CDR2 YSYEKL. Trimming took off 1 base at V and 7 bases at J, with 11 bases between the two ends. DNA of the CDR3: TGCGCCAGCAGCCAAGCGGGGTTTGGGCAGCCCCAGCATTTT. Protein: CASSQAGFGQPQHF.

The CDR3 protein is CASSFTSGGAYEQYF. For the CDR3, the DNA is TGTGCCAGCAGTTTCACTAGCGGGGGGGCCTACGAGCAGTACTTC. The rearrangement links TRBV11-2 to TRBJ2-7, with 13 positions matching TRBD2. Germline assignment: CDR1 SGHAT and CDR2 FQNNGV. V trimming: 6 bases; J trimming: 2 bases; junction bases outside the gene matches: 4. The CDR3 runs 15 residues.

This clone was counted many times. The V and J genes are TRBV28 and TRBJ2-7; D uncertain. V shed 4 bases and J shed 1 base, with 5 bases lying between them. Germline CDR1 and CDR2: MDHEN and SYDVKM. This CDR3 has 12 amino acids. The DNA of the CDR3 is TGTGCCAGCAGTTCTCAGTCCTACGAGCAGTACTTC. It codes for CASSSQSYEQYF.

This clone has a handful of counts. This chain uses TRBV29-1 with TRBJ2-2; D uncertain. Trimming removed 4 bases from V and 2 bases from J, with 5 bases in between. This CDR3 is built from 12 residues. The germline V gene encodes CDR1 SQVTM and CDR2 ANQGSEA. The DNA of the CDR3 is TGCAGCGTTGGGGGAAACACCGGGGAGCTGTTTTTT. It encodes CSVGGNTGELFF.

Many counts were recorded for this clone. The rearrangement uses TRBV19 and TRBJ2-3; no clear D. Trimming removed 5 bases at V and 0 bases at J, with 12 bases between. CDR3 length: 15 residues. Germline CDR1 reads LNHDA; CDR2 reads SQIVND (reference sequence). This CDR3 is CASSWRASSTDTQYF. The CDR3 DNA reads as TGTGCCAGTAGTTGGCGCGCCTCTAGCACAGATACGCAGTATTTT.

In DNA, the CDR3 is TGTGCCAGCAGCCCGACCGGGGGCGGGAGGAACTATGGCTACACCTTC. Protein sequence: CASSPTGGGRNYGYTF. The chain employs TRBV7-9 and TRBJ1-2, with D possibly TRBD1 on 6 matching bases. The germline CDR1 and CDR2 sequences are SEHNR and FQNEAQ (reference sequence). This CDR3 has 16 residues. V was trimmed by 5 bases and J by 2 bases, leaving 18 bases between them.

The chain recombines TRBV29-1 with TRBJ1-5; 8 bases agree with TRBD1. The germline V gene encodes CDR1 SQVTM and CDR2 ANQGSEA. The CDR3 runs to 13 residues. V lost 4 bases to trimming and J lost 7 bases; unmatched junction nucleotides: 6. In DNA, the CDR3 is TGCAGCGTTGCCCTGGACAGGGCCCAGCCCCAGCATTTT. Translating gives CSVALDRAQPQHF.

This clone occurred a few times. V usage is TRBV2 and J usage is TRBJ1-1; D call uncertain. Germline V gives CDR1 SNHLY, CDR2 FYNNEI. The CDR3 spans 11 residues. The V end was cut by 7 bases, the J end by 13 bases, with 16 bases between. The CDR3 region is CASMLQENGFF. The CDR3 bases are TGTGCCAGCATGCTACAAGAAAACGGTTTCTTT.

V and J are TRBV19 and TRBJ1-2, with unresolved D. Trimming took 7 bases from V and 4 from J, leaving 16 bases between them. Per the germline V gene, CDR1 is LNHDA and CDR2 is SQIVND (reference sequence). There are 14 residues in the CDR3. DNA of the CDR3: TGTGCCAGTACCCTGATTGGACGGAGCTATGGCTACACCTTC. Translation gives CASTLIGRSYGYTF.

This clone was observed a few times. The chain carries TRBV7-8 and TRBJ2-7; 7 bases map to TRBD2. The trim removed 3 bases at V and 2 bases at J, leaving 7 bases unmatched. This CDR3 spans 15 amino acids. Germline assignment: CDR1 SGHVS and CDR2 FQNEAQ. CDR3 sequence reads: CASSLGRGTAYEQYF. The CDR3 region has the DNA TGTGCCAGCAGCTTGGGGCGGGGGACCGCCTACGAGCAGTACTTC.

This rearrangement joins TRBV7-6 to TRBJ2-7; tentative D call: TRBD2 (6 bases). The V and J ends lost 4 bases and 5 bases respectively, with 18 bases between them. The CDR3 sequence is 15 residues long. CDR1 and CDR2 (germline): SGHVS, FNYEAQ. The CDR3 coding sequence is TGTGCCAGCAGCTCTCTCGGGGGAACGGGCAACGAGCAGTACTTC. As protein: CASSSLGGTGNEQYF.

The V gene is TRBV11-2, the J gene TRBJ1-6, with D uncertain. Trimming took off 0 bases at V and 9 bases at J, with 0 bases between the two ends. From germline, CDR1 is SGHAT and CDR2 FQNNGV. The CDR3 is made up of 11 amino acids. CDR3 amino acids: CASSLDSPLHF. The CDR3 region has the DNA TGTGCCAGCAGCTTAGATTCACCCCTCCACTTT.

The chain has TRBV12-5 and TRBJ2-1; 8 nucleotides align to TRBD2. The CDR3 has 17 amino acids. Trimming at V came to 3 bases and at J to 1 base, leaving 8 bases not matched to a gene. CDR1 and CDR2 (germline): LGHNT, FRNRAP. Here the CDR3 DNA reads TGTGCTAGTGGTTTCGGGACTAGGAGTGTGTCCTACAATGAGCAGTTCTTC. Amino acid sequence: CASGFGTRSVSYNEQFF.

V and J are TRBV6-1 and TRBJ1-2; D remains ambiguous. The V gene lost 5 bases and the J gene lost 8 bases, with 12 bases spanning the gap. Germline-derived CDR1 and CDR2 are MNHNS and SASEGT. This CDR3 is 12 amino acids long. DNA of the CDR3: TGTGCCAGCAGTCCGACAAGGGAAGGCTACACCTTC. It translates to CASSPTREGYTF.

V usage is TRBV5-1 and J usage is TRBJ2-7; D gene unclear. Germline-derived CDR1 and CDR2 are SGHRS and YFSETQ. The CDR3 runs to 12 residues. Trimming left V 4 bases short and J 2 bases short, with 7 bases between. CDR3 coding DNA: TGCGCCAGCAGCATATCACCCTACGAGCAGTACTTC. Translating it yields CASSISPYEQYF.

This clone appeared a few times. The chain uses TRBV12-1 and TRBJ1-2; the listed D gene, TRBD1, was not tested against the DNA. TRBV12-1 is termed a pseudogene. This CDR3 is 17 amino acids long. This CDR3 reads CASSRDIGASHGYGYTF. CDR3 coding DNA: TGTGCCAGCAGCCGGGACATCGGAGCTAGTCATGGCTATGGCTACACCTTC.

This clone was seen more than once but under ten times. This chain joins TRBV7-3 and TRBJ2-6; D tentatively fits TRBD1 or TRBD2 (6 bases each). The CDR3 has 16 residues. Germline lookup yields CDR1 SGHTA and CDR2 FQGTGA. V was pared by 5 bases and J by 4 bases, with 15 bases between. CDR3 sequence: CASSPKAGTGANVLTF. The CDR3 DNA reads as TGTGCCAGCAGCCCAAAGGCGGGGACAGGGGCCAACGTCCTGACTTTC.